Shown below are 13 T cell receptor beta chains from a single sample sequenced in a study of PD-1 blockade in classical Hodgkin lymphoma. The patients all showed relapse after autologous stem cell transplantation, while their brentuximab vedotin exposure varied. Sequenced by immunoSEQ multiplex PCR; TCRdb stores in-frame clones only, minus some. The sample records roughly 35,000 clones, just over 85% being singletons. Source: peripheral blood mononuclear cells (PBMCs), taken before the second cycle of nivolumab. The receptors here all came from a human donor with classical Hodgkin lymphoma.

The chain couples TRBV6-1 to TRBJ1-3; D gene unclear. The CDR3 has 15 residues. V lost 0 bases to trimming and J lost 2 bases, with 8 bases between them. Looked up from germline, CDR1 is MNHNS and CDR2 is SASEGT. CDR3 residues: CASSEAPGTGNTIYF. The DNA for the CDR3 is TGTGCCAGCAGTGAAGCCCCGGGAACTGGAAACACCATATATTTT.

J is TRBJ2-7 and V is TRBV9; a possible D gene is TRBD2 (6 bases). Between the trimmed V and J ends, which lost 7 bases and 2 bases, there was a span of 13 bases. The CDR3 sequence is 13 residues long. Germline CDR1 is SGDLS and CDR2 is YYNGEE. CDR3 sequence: CASYRLVPYEQYF. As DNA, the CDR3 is TGTGCCAGCTACCGACTAGTCCCCTACGAGCAGTACTTC.

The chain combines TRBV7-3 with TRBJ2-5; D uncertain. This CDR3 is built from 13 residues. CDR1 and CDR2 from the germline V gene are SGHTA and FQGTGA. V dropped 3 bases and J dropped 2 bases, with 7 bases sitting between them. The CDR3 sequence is CASSLGGQETQYF. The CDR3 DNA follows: TGTGCCAGCAGCTTGGGCGGACAAGAGACCCAGTACTTC.

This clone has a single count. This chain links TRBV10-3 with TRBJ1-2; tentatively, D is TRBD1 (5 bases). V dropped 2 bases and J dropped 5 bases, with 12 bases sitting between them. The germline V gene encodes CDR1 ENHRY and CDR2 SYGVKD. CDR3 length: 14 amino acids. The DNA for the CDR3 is TGTGCCATCAGTGAGGAAGGGGACGGTTATGGCTACACCTTC. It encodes CAISEEGDGYGYTF.

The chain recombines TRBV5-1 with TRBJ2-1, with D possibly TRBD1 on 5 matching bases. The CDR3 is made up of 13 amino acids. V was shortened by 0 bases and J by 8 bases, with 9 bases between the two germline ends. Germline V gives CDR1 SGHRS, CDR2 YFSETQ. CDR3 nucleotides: TGCGCCAGCAGCTTGGCTCAGGGCTATGAGCAGTTCTTC. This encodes CASSLAQGYEQFF.

CDR3 sequence: CASSVVSGELFF. CDR3 DNA: TGTGCCAGCAGCGTAGTATCCGGGGAGCTGTTTTTT. V gene TRBV9 combines with J gene TRBJ2-2; D uncertain. Germline V lookup: CDR1 SGDLS, CDR2 YYNGEE. This CDR3 contains 12 residues. The ends were cut back, 0 bases at V and 6 bases at J, with 3 bases in the middle. The full variable domain, rest sourced from reference TRBV9 and TRBJ2-2, is DSGVTQTPKHLITATGQRVTLRCSPRSGDLSVYWYQQSLDQGLQFLIQYYNGEERAKGNILERFSAQQFPDLHSELNLSSLELGDSALYFCASSVVSGELFFGEGSRLTVL.

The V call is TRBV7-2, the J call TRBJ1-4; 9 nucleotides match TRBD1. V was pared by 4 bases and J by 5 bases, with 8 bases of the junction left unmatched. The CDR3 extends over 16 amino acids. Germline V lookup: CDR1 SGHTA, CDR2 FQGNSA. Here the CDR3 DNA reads TGTGCCAGCAGCTCCCGTCGACAGGGGGGGAATGAAAAACTGTTTTTT. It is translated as CASSSRRQGGNEKLFF. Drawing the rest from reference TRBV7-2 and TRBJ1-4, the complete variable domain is GAGVSQSPSNKVTEKGKDVELRCDPISGHTALYWYRQSLGQGLEFLIYFQGNSAPDKSGLPSDRFSAERTGGSVSTLTIQRTQQEDSAVYLCASSSRRQGGNEKLFFGSGTQLSVL.

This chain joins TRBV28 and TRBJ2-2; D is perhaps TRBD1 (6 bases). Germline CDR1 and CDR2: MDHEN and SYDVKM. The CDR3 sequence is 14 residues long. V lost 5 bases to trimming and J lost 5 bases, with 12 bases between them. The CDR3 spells CASSHTGLTGELFF. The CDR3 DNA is TGTGCCAGCAGTCATACAGGGTTGACCGGGGAGCTGTTTTTT.

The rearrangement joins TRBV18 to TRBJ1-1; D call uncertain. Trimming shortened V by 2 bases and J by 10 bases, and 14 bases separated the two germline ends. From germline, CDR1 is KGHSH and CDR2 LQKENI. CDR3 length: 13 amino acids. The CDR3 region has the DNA TGTGCCAGCTCACCAATGGGCCCGCAAGGAGCTTTCTTT. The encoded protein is CASSPMGPQGAFF.

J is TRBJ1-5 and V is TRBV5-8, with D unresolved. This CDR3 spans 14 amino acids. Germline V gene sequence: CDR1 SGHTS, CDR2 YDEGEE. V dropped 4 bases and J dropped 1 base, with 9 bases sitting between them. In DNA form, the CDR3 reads TGTGCCAGCAGCCGGGGAGGGAGCAATCAGCCCCAGCATTTT. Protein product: CASSRGGSNQPQHF.

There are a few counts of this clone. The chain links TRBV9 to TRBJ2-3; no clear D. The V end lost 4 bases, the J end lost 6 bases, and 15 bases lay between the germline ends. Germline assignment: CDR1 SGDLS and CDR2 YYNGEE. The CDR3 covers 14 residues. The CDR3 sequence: CASSRESGSDTQYF. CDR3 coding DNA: TGTGCCAGCAGCCGCGAATCAGGTTCCGATACGCAGTATTTT. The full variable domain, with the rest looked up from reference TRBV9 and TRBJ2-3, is DSGVTQTPKHLITATGQRVTLRCSPRSGDLSVYWYQQSLDQGLQFLIQYYNGEERAKGNILERFSAQQFPDLHSELNLSSLELGDSALYFCASSRESGSDTQYFGPGTRLTVL.

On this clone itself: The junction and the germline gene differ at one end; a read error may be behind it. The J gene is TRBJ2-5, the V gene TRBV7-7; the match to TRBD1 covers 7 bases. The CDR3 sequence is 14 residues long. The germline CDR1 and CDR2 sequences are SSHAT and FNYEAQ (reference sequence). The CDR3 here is CASSRDRVQETQYF. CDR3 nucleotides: TGTGCTAGCAGCAGGGACAGAGTTCAAGAGACCCAGTACTTC.

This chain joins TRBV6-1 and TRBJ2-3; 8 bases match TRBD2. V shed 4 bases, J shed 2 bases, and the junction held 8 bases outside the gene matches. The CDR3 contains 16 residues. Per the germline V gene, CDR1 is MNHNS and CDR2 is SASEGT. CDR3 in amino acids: CASSGQAGAFTDTQYF. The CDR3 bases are TGTGCCAGCAGTGGGCAAGCGGGGGCGTTCACAGATACGCAGTATTTT.